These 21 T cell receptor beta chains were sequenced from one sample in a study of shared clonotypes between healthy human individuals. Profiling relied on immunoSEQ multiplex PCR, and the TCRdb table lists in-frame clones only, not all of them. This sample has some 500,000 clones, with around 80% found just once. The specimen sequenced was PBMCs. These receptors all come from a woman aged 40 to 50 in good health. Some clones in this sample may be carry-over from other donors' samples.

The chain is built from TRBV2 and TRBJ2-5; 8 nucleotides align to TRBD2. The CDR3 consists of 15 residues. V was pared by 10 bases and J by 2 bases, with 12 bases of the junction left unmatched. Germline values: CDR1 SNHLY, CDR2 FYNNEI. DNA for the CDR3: TGTGCCATCCAGCCTGGATCTAGCGGGCAAGAGACCCAGTACTTC. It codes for CAIQPGSSGQETQYF.

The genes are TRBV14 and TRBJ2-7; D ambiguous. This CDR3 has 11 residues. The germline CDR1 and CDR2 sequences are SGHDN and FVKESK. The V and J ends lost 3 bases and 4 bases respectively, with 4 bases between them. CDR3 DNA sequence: TGTGCCAGCAGCCACGGGTACGAGCAGTACTTC. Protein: CASSHGYEQYF.

This CDR3 reads CATRAGVEETQYF. The CDR3 DNA follows: TGTGCCACCAGGGCAGGGGTTGAAGAGACCCAGTACTTC. The J gene is TRBJ2-5, the V gene TRBV10-3; the D gene is possibly TRBD1 (6 bases). The CDR3 is made up of 13 amino acids. Germline CDR1 and CDR2: ENHRY and SYGVKD. V was cut by 10 bases and J by 3 bases, with 15 bases left in between.

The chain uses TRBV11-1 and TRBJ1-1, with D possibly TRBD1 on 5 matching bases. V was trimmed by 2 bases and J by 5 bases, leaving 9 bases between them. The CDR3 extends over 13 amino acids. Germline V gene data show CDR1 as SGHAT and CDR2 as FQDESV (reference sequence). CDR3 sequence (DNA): TGTGCCAGCAGCTTATGGGGGGGGACTGAAGCTTTCTTT. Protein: CASSLWGGTEAFF.

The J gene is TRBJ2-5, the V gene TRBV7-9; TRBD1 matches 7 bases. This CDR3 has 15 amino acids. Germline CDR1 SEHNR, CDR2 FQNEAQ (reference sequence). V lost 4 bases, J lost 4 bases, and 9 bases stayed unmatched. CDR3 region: CASSYFLPGGETQYF. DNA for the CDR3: TGTGCCAGCAGCTATTTCCTCCCAGGGGGAGAGACCCAGTACTTC.

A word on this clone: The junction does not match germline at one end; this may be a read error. In DNA form, the CDR3 reads TGTGCCTGGAGTGTACCGTCTAGCGGGAACCCCGGGGAGCTGTTTTTT. It codes for CAWSVPSSGNPGELFF. The chain carries TRBV30 and TRBJ2-2, with TRBD2 matching over 9 bases. Germline V gene lookup returns CDR1 GTSNPN and CDR2 SVGIG (reference sequence). The CDR3 is 16 amino acids.

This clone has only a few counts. DNA for the CDR3: TGTGCCAGCAGCACTGACGGAAACTATGGCTACACCTTC. This encodes CASSTDGNYGYTF. The chain joins TRBV5-6 to TRBJ1-2; the D is unclear. CDR1 SGHDT and CDR2 YYEEEE come from the germline V gene. This CDR3 spans 13 amino acids. Trimming removed 4 bases at V and 2 bases at J, with 9 bases between.

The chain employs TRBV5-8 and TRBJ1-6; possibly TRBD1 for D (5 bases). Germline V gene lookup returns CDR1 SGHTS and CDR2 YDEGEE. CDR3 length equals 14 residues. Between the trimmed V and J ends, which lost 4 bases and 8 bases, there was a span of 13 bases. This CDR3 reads CASSLRGGDSPLHF. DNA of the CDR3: TGTGCCAGCAGCCTACGGGGAGGGGATTCACCCCTCCACTTT.

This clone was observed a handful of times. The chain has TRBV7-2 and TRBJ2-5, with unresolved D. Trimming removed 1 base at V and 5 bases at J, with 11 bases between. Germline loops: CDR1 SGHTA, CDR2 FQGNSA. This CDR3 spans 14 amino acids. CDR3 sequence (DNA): TGTGCCAGCAGCTTAGTGGCCTCGGCGGAGACCCAGTACTTC. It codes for CASSLVASAETQYF.

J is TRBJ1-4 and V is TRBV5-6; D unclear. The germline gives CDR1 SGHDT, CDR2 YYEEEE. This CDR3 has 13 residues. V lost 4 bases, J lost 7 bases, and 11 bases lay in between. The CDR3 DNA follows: TGTGCCAGCAGCCCCGCGGCCAGTGAAAAACTGTTTTTT. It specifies CASSPAASEKLFF.

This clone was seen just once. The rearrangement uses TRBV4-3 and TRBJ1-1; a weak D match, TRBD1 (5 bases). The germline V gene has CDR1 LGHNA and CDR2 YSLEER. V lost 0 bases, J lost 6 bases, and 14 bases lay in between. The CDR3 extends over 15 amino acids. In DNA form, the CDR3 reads TGCGCCAGCAGCCAAGATCTCCCTCCGGGACCTGAAGCTTTCTTT. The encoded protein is CASSQDLPPGPEAFF.

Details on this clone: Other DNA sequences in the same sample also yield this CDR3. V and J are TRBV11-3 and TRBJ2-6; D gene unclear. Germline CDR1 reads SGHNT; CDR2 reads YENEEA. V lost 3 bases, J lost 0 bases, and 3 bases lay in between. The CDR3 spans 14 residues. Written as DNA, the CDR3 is TGTGCCAGCAGCTTCGGCTCTGGGGCCAACGTCCTGACTTTC. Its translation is CASSFGSGANVLTF.

This CDR3 reads CASSGTGSSLGGYTF. CDR3 nucleotides: TGTGCCAGTTCCGGGACAGGCTCTTCCCTGGGCGGCTACACCTTC. The chain links TRBV6-1 to TRBJ1-2, with TRBD1 identical over 8 bases. Germline V gives CDR1 MNHNS, CDR2 SASEGT. The CDR3 loop spans 15 amino acids. The V segment lost 9 bases and the J segment 8 bases; nucleotides outside the gene matches: 17.

The CDR3 protein is CASSISLAGTAPYEQYF. For the CDR3, the DNA is TGTGCCAGTAGTATCTCTTTGGCTGGGACAGCACCCTACGAGCAGTACTTC. The chain recombines TRBV19 with TRBJ2-7, with 7 nucleotides matching TRBD1. The germline V gene has CDR1 LNHDA and CDR2 SQIVND (reference sequence). This CDR3 is built from 17 residues. The V segment lost 3 bases and the J segment 2 bases; nucleotides outside the gene matches: 13. Complete variable domain (other parts from reference TRBV19 and TRBJ2-7): DGGITQSPKYLFRKEGQNVTLSCEQNLNHDAMYWYRQDPGQGLRLIYYSQIVNDFQKGDIAEGYSVSREKKESFPLTVTSAQKNPTAFYLCASSISLAGTAPYEQYFGPGTRLTVT.

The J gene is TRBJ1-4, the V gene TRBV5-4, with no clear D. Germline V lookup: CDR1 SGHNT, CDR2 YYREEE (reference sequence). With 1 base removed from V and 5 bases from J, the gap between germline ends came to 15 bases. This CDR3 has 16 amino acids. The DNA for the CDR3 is TGTGCCAGCAGCTTGCAAGGGTGGGGAACAAATGAAAAACTGTTTTTT. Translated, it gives CASSLQGWGTNEKLFF.

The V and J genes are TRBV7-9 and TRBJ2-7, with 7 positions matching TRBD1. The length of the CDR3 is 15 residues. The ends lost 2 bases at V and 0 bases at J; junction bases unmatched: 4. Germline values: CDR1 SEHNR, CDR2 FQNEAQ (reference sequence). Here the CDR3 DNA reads TGTGCCAGCAGCTTAAGGGACAGCTACTCCTACGAGCAGTACTTC. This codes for CASSLRDSYSYEQYF.

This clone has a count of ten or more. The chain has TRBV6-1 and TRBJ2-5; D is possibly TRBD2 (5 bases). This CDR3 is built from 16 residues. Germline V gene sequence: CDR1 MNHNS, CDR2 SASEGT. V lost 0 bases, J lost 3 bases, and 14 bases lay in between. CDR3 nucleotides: TGTGCCAGCAGTGAAGCGCAGACGGGAACGAAAGAGACCCAGTACTTC. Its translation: CASSEAQTGTKETQYF.

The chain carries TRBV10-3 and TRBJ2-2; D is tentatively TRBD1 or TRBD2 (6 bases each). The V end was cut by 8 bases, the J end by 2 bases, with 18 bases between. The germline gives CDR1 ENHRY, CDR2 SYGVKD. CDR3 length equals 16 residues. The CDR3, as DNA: TGTGCCATCGGTGTCTCGGCGGGACAAAACACCGGGGAGCTGTTTTTT. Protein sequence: CAIGVSAGQNTGELFF.

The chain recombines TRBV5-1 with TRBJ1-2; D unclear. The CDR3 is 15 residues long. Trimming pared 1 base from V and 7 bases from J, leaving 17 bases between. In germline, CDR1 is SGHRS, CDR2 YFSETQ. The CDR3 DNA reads TGCGCCAGCAGCTTGTACGGCGCCGACCCCCGTGGCTACACCTTC. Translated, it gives CASSLYGADPRGYTF. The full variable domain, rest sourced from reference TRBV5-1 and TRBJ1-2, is KAGVTQTPRYLIKTRGQQVTLSCSPISGHRSVSWYQQTPGQGLQFLFEYFSETQRNKGNFPGRFSGRQFSNSRSEMNVSTLELGDSALYLCASSLYGADPRGYTFGSGTRLTVV.

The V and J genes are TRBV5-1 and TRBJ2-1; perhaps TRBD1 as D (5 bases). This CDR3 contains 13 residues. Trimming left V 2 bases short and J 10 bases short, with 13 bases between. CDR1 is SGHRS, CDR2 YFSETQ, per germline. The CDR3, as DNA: TGCGCCAGCAGCTTAAGGCAGGGCGGCGAGCAGTTCTTC. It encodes CASSLRQGGEQFF.

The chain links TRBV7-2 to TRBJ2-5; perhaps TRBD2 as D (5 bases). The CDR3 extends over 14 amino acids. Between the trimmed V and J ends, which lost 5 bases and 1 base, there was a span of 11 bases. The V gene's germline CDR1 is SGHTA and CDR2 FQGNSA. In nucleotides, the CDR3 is TGTGCCAGCAGCCAACCGGGGAGCCAAGAGACCCAGTACTTC. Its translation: CASSQPGSQETQYF.